Given below is one T cell receptor beta chain in context. As yet, its antigen is unknown. Trimming shortened V by 3 bases and J by 8 bases, and 5 bases separated the two germline ends. The CDR3 consists of 11 residues. Per germline, CDR1 MGHRA and CDR2 YSYEKL. Amplification used 60 Vbeta primers and 13 Jbeta primers. TCRdb's table, derived via immunoSEQ multiplex PCR, lists solely in-frame clones and lacks some. The sample has more than 55,000 clones; 83% are singletons. This entry belongs to a study of cytomegalovirus exposure and HLA in healthy donors. Broader study findings: As a later analysis revealed, most CMV-associated TCR beta chains appeared HLA-restricted. In a later analysis, a missense DCLRE1C variant was linked to TCR beta V- and J-gene trimming. Later on, an analysis found that several of the most significant clusters appeared to be linked to common viral pathogens, which included parvovirus B19.

This TCR derives from a young man in good health and CMV-seronegative. Sequencing was carried out using PBMCs. V is TRBV4-1 and J is TRBJ2-1, with a possible D match to TRBD2 (5 bases). CDR3 nucleotide sequence: TGCGCCAGCAGCCAGGAGGATGAGCAGTTCTTC. It translates to CASSQEDEQFF.